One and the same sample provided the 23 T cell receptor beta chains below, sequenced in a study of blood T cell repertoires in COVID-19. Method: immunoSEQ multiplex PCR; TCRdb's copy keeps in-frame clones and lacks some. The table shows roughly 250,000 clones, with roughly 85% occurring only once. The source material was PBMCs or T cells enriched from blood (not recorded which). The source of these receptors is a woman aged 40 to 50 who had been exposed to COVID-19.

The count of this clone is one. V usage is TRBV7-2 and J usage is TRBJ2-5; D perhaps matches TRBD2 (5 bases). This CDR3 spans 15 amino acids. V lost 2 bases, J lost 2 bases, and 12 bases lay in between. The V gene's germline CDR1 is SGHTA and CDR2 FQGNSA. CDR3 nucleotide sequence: TGTGCCAGCAGCTTATTTTATCCGGGGCAAGAGACCCAGTACTTC. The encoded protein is CASSLFYPGQETQYF.

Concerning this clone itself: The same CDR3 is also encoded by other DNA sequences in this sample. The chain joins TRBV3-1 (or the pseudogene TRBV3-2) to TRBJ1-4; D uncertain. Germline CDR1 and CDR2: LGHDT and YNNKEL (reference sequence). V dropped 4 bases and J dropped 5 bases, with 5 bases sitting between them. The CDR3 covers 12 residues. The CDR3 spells CASSPLNEKLFF. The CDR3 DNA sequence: TGTGCCAGCAGCCCACTCAATGAAAAACTGTTTTTT.

CDR3 DNA sequence: TGTGCCAGCAGCGTAGAGTGGCAGGGAGAAGCTTTCTTT. This sequence encodes CASSVEWQGEAFF. The V gene is TRBV9, the J gene TRBJ1-1; weak D call: TRBD1 (5 bases). CDR3 length: 13 residues. Germline V gene sequence: CDR1 SGDLS, CDR2 YYNGEE. V lost 0 bases to trimming and J lost 8 bases, with 11 bases between them.

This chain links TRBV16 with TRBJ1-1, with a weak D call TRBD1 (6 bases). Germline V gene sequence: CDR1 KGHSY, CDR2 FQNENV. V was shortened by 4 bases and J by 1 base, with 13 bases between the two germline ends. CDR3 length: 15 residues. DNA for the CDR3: TGTGCCAGCAGCCCCCAGGGGACGGGGAACACTGAAGCTTTCTTT. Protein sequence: CASSPQGTGNTEAFF.

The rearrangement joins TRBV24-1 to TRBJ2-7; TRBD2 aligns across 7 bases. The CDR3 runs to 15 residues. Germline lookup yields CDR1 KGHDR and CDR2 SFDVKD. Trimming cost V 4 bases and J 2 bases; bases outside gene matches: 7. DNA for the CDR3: TGTGCCACCAGTGACCGAGCGGGGAATCCCTACGAGCAGTACTTC. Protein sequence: CATSDRAGNPYEQYF.

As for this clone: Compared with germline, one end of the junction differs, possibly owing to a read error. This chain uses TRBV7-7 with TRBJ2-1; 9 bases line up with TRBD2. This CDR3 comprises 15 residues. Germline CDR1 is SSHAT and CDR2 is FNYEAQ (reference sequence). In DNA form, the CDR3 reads TGTGCTAGCAGCTTAGCTAGCGGGGCGACCTCCGAGCAGTTCTTC. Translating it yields CASSLASGATSEQFF.

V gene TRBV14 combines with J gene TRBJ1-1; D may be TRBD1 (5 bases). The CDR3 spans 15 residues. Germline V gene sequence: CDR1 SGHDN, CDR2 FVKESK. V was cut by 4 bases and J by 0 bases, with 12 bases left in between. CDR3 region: CASSPAGLLNTEAFF. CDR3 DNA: TGTGCCAGCAGCCCGGCGGGACTCCTGAACACTGAAGCTTTCTTT. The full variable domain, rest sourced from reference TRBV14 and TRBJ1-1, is EAGVTQFPSHSVIEKGQTVTLRCDPISGHDNLYWYRRVMGKEIKFLLHFVKESKQDESGMPNNRFLAERTGGTYSTLKVQPAELEDSGVYFCASSPAGLLNTEAFFGQGTRLTVV.

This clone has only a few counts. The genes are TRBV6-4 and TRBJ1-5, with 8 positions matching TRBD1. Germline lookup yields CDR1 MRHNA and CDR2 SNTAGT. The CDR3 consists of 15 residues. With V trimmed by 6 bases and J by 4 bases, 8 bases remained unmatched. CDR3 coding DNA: TGTGCCAGCAGGGCCTCAGGGGGCGAGAATCAGCCCCAGCATTTT. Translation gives CASRASGGENQPQHF.

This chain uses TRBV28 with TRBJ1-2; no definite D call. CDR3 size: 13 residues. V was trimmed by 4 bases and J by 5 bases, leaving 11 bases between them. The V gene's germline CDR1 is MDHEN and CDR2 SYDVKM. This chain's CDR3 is CASSYSPPYGYTF. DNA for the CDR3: TGTGCCAGCAGTTACTCCCCCCCTTATGGCTACACCTTC.

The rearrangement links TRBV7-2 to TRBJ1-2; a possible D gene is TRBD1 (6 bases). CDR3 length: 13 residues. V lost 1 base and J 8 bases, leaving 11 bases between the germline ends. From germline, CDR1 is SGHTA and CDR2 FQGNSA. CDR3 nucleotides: TGTGCCAGCAGCTTAGGGGGGCAGGGAGGCTACACCTTC. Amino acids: CASSLGGQGGYTF.

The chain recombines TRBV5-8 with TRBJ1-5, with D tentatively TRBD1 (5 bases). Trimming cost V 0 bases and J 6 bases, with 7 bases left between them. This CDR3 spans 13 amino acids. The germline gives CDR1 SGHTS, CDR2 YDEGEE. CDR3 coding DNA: TGTGCCAGCAGCTTGGGCCAGGGTCAGCCCCAGCATTTT. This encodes CASSLGQGQPQHF.

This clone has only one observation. The CDR3 sequence is CASSLTGGYTEAFF. DNA for the CDR3: TGTGCCAGCAGCTTAACAGGGGGCTACACTGAAGCTTTCTTT. The chain couples TRBV7-9 to TRBJ1-1, with 9 bases identical to TRBD1. Trimming removed 2 bases from V and 3 bases from J; junction bases left unmatched: 1. Germline CDR1 SEHNR, CDR2 FQNEAQ (reference sequence). The CDR3 sequence is 14 residues long.

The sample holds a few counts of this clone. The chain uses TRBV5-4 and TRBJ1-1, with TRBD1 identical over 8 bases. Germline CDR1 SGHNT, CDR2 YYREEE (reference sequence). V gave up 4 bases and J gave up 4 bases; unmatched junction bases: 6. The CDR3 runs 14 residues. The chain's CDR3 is CASSPRGLGTEAFF. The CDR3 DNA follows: TGTGCCAGCAGCCCCAGGGGGCTGGGCACTGAAGCTTTCTTT.

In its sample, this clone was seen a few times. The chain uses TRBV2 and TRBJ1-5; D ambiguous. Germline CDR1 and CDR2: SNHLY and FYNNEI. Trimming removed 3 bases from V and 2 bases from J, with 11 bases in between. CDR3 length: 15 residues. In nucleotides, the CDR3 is TGTGCCAGCAGTGAGGGCCCAAAGGGCAATCAGCCCCAGCATTTT. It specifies CASSEGPKGNQPQHF.

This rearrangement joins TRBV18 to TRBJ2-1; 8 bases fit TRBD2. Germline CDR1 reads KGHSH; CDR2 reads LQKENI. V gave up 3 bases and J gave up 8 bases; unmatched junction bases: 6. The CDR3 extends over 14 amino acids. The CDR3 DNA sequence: TGTGCCAGCTCACCCGGGACTAGTGTCCATGAGCAGTTCTTC. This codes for CASSPGTSVHEQFF.

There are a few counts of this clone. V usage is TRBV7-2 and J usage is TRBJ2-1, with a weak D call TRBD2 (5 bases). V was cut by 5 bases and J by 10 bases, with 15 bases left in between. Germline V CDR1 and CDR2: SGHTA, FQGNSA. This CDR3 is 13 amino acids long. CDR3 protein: CASSRGWAREQFF. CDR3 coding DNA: TGTGCCAGCAGCAGAGGGTGGGCAAGGGAGCAGTTCTTC.

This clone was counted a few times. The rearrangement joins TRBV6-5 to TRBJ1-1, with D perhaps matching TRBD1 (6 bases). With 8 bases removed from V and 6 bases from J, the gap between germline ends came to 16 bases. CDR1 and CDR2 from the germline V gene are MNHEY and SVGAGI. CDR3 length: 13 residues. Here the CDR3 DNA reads TGTGCCAGCCTACAGGGCGGATTCCCTGAAGCTTTCTTT. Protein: CASLQGGFPEAFF.

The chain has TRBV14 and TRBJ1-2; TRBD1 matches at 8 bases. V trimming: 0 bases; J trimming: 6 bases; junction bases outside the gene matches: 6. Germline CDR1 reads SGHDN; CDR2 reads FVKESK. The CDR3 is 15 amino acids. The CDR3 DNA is TGTGCCAGCAGCCAAGATCGGACAGGGCGCAATGGCTACACCTTC. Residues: CASSQDRTGRNGYTF.

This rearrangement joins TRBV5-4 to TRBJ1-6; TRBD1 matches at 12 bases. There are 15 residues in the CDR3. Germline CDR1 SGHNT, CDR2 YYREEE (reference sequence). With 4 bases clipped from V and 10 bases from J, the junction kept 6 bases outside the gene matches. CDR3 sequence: CASSAGQGAGSPLHF. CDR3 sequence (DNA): TGTGCCAGCAGCGCGGGACAGGGGGCAGGATCACCCCTCCACTTT.

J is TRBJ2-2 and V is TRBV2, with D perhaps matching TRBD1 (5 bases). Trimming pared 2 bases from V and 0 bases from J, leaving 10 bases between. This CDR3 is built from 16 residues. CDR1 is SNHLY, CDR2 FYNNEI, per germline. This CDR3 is CASSEFSGSNTGELFF. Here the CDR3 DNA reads TGTGCCAGCAGTGAATTCTCAGGGTCGAACACCGGGGAGCTGTTTTTT. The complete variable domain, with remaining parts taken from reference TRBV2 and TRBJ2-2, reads EPEVTQTPSHQVTQMGQEVILRCVPISNHLYFYWYRQILGQKVEFLVSFYNNEISEKSEIFDDQFSVERPDGSNFTLKIRSTKLEDSAMYFCASSEFSGSNTGELFFGEGSRLTVL.

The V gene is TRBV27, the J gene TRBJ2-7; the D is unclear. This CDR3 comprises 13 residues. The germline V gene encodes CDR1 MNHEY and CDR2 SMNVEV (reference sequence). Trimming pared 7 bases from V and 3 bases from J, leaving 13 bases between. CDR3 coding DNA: TGTGCCAGCATTAGTCCGCTCCACTACGAGCAGTACTTC. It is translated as CASISPLHYEQYF.

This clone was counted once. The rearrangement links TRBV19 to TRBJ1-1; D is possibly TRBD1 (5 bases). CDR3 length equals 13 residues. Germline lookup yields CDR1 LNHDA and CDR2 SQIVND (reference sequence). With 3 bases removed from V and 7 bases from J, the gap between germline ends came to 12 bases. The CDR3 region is CASSILYTGEAFF. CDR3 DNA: TGTGCCAGTAGTATTCTTTACACAGGTGAAGCTTTCTTT.

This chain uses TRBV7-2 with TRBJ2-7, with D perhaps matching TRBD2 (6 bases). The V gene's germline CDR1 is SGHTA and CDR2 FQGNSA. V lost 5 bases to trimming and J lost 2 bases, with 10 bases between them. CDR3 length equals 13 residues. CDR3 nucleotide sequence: TGTGCCAGCAGCAGGACTACCACCTACGAGCAGTACTTC. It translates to CASSRTTTYEQYF.